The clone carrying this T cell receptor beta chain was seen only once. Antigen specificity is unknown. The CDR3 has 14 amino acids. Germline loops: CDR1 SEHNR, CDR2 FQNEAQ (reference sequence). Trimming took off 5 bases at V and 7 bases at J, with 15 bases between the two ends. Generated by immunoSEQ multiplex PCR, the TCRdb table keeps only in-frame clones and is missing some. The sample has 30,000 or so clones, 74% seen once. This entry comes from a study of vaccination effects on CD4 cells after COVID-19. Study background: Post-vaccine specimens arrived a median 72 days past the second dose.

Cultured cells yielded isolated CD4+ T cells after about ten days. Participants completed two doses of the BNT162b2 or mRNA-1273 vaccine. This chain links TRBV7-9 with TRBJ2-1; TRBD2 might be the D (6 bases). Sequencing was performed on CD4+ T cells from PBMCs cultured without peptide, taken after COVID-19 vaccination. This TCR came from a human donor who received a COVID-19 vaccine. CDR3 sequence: CASSPGLGGNEQFF. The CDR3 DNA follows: TGTGCCAGCAGCCCCGGTCTGGGGGGAAATGAGCAGTTCTTC.